This T cell receptor beta chain was observed in a study of cytomegalovirus exposure and HLA in healthy donors. This clone was detected a few times. Germline assignment: CDR1 SNHLY and CDR2 FYNNEI. This CDR3 comprises 14 residues. V gave up 3 bases and J gave up 3 bases, with 12 bases separating them. PCR used 60 Vbeta primers and 13 Jbeta primers. Some clones are missing from TCRdb's copy, which holds only in-frame ones; the method was immunoSEQ multiplex PCR. This sample has about 200,000 clones, with roughly 80% found just once. The source is a woman aged 18-29 years in good health and CMV-seronegative. Sequencing input: PBMCs. The V gene is TRBV2, the J gene TRBJ2-7, with D possibly being TRBD1 (5 bases). The CDR3 DNA follows: TGTGCCAGCAGTGACTTTCAGGGTCTCTACGAGCAGTACTTC. It yields the protein CASSDFQGLYEQYF.